Shown below are 27 T cell receptor beta chains from a single sample sequenced in a study of T cells in Graves' hyperthyroidism and ophthalmopathy. The CDR3 regions of TCR beta were amplified from RNA transcripts. The HTBI primer set was used in a first-round RT-PCR of the TCR CDR3. One entry per CDR3 protein results from TCRdb running MiXCR on the multiplex PCR reads. The sample records some 92,000 distinct CDR3 sequences, approximately 42% being singletons. Sequencing input: peripheral blood or thyroid tissue (not recorded which). These receptors all come from a woman under 40 with Graves' hyperthyroidism.

This clonotype was detected ten times or more. The CDR3 bases are TGTGCCAGCAGTGAACTCGGGGACGGGGACACCGGGGAGCTGTTTTTT. It codes for CASSELGDGDTGELFF. The gene calls are TRBV6-1 and TRBJ2-2; the D call may be TRBD1 or TRBD2 (5 bases each). Per germline, CDR1 MNHNS and CDR2 SASEGT. The ends were cut back, 2 bases at V and 3 bases at J, with 13 bases in the middle. The CDR3 runs 16 residues.

V gene TRBV9 combines with J gene TRBJ2-7; 14 nucleotides line up with TRBD2. The germline gives CDR1 SGDLS, CDR2 YYNGEE. V was clipped by 3 bases and J by 5 bases; unmatched bases: 7. The CDR3 loop spans 16 amino acids. As DNA, the CDR3 is TGTGCCAGCAGCGCCAAGGGACTAGCGGGAGAGGACGAGCAGTACTTC. Amino acid sequence: CASSAKGLAGEDEQYF.

Regarding this clonotype: Here the CDR3 omits its conserved ending phenylalanine or tryptophan, so a read error is the likely source. The chain is built from TRBV7-9 and TRBJ2-2; D is unresolved. V lost 5 bases and J 4 bases, leaving 14 bases between the germline ends. CDR1 is SEHNR and CDR2 is FQNEAQ in the germline V gene (reference sequence). The CDR3 spans 15 residues. The CDR3, as DNA: TGTGCCAGCAGCCTCCAGACGGTTACCACCGGGGAGCTGTTTTCT. Its protein is CASSLQTVTTGELFS.

Points on this clonotype: The DNA is omitted, as the CDR3 cannot be located on it reliably, and the CDR3 follows TCRdb's listing. The chain combines TRBV7-2 with TRBJ1-2; the D call in the table, TRBD1, was not verified against the DNA. The CDR3 is 20 amino acids long, termini counted. The germline gives CDR1 SGHTA, CDR2 FQGNSA. This CDR3 is CASSLLGETQYFGPFYGYTF.

The chain carries TRBV10-3 and TRBJ1-5; 10 bases line up with TRBD1. J was trimmed by 1 base and V by 0 bases; bases with no gene match: 6. Germline V gene sequence: CDR1 ENHRY, CDR2 SYGVKD. This CDR3 region has 18 residues. CDR3 in amino acids: CAISESGQGRRSNQPQHF. Here the CDR3 DNA reads TGTGCCATCAGTGAGTCGGGACAGGGGAGAAGGAGCAATCAGCCCCAGCATTTT.

There are many counts of this clonotype. V and J are TRBV6-5 and TRBJ1-1; weak D call: TRBD1 (6 bases). CDR3 length equals 13 residues. V gave up 8 bases and J gave up 5 bases, with 15 bases separating them. Germline V lookup: CDR1 MNHEY, CDR2 SVGAGI. The DNA for the CDR3 is TGTGCCAGCGCCGAAGGGGGGGCAACTGAAGCTTTCTTT. Translating it yields CASAEGGATEAFF.

There are many counts of this clonotype. The chain couples TRBV10-3 to TRBJ2-3, with 10 bases fitting TRBD2. CDR1 ENHRY and CDR2 SYGVKD come from the germline V gene. The CDR3 consists of 14 residues. J lost 0 bases, V lost 8 bases, and 2 bases had no gene match. This chain's CDR3 is CAISTSGSTDTQYF. The CDR3, as DNA: TGTGCCATCTCGACTAGCGGGAGCACAGATACGCAGTATTTT.

In the case of this clonotype: The CDR3 ends on some other residue instead of the conserved phenylalanine or tryptophan, so this is likely a read error. The chain combines TRBV24-1 with TRBJ2-7; D remains ambiguous. Germline CDR1 KGHDR, CDR2 SFDVKD. Trimming shortened V by 4 bases and J by 5 bases, and 8 bases separated the two germline ends. This CDR3 spans 12 amino acids. CDR3 protein: CATSDPDHEQYS. CDR3 bases: TGTGCCACCAGTGACCCCGACCACGAGCAGTACTCC.

This clonotype was seen many times. The chain employs TRBV7-2 and TRBJ2-7; no clear D gene. Trimming pared 5 bases from V and 6 bases from J, leaving 11 bases between. Germline V lookup: CDR1 SGHTA, CDR2 FQGNSA. This CDR3 has 12 residues. For the CDR3, the DNA is TGTGCCAGCAGCCGCCCCGGTCGCGAGCAGTACTTC. Translation: CASSRPGREQYF. The whole variable domain, remainder taken from reference TRBV7-2 and TRBJ2-7, is GAGVSQSPSNKVTEKGKDVELRCDPISGHTALYWYRQSLGQGLEFLIYFQGNSAPDKSGLPSDRFSAERTGGSVSTLTIQRTQQEDSAVYLCASSRPGREQYFGPGTRLTVT.

The chain is built from TRBV9 and TRBJ1-2, with 11 bases that match TRBD1. The germline V gene has CDR1 SGDLS and CDR2 YYNGEE. Trimming took 4 bases from V and 5 from J; bases not matched to a gene: 4. This CDR3 contains 14 residues. This chain's CDR3 is CASSRTGGWYGYTF. The CDR3 DNA follows: TGTGCCAGCAGCCGGACAGGGGGCTGGTATGGCTACACCTTC.

As regards this clonotype: An end of the junction differs from the germline gene, which may be a read error. This chain connects TRBV2 to TRBJ1-1; 8 bases line up with TRBD1. Germline loops: CDR1 SNHLY, CDR2 FYNNEI. The CDR3 has 16 amino acids. CDR3: CTSSEDRVGLVTEAFF. CDR3 sequence (DNA): TGTACCAGCAGTGAGGACAGGGTAGGCTTGGTCACTGAAGCTTTCTTT.

This clonotype has only one observation. The junction and the germline gene differ at one end; a read error may be behind it. The chain uses TRBV7-2 and TRBJ2-5; 8 nucleotides align to TRBD2. Germline V lookup: CDR1 SGHTA, CDR2 FQGNSA. The CDR3 spans 15 residues. The CDR3 here is CASSFPVAGQEIQYF. CDR3 DNA: TGTGCCAGCAGCTTCCCGGTAGCGGGACAAGAGATCCAGTACTTC.

The count of this clonotype is one. The chain carries TRBV28 and TRBJ2-7; perhaps TRBD2 as D (5 bases). The CDR3 has 14 residues. The V end was cut by 6 bases, the J end by 2 bases, with 14 bases between. Germline V gene lookup returns CDR1 MDHEN and CDR2 SYDVKM. The CDR3 nucleotides read TGTGCCAGCAGGCTTACTAGTATAGCCTACGAGCAGTACTTC. It codes for CASRLTSIAYEQYF.

The sample holds many counts of this clonotype. The chain employs TRBV27 and TRBJ1-1; the D is unclear. The CDR3 extends over 12 amino acids. Germline assignment: CDR1 MNHEY and CDR2 SMNVEV (reference sequence). Trimming left V 9 bases short and J 1 base short, with 9 bases between. CDR3 bases: TGTGCCAGTTTTACGGGGAACACTGAAGCTTTCTTT. This gives the protein CASFTGNTEAFF.

This clonotype was seen ten or more times. This rearrangement joins TRBV12-3 or TRBV12-4 to TRBJ1-5, with D perhaps matching TRBD1 (5 bases). The CDR3 is 13 amino acids. The germline V and J ends were trimmed by 5 bases and 6 bases, with 11 bases remaining between them. The CDR3: CASSPGPGQPQHF. As DNA, the CDR3 is TGTGCCAGCAGTCCGGGACCCGGTCAGCCCCAGCATTTT.

With respect to this clonotype: The DNA is omitted, as the CDR3 cannot be located on it reliably, and the CDR3 follows TCRdb's listing. The chain links TRBV7-2 to TRBJ1-1. CDR1 and CDR2 from the germline V gene are SGHTA and FQGNSA. The CDR3 sequence runs 20 residues, both termini included. The CDR3 sequence: CASSFYICSAGDWPATEAFF.

In its sample, this clonotype was seen many times. The rearrangement uses TRBV4-1 and TRBJ1-5; D is unclear. The V and J ends lost 4 bases and 7 bases respectively, with 11 bases between them. Germline V gene sequence: CDR1 MGHRA, CDR2 YSYEKL. CDR3 length equals 13 residues. This CDR3 is CASSPRPVQPQHF. CDR3 bases: TGCGCCAGCAGCCCAAGGCCCGTACAGCCCCAGCATTTT.

Turning to this clonotype: One base away lies a much larger clone, so this may be a sequencing read error. CDR3 nucleotide sequence: TGTGCCAGCAGCTTAGATCAGGGCACAGATACGCAGTATTTT. Its protein is CASSLDQGTDTQYF. The rearrangement links TRBV7-9 to TRBJ2-3; D ambiguous. The V gene lost 1 base and the J gene lost 1 base, with 6 bases spanning the gap. Germline-derived CDR1 and CDR2 are SEHNR and FQNEAQ (reference sequence). The length of the CDR3 is 14 residues. Filled out from reference TRBV7-9 and TRBJ2-3, the complete variable domain reads DTGVSQNPRHKITKRGQNVTFRCDPISEHNRLYWYRQTLGQGPEFLTYFQNEAQLEKSRLLSDRFSAERPKGSFSTLEIQRTEQGDSAMYLCASSLDQGTDTQYFGPGTRLTVL.

Of note for this clonotype: This may come from a read error, since a much larger clone is one base off. It is unclear where the CDR3 begins or ends on the DNA, so no DNA is shown, and the CDR3 is as TCRdb lists it. V usage is TRBV4-1 and J usage is TRBJ2-7; the table gives TRBD1 as D, unverified against the DNA. Germline CDR1 reads MGHRA; CDR2 reads YSYEKL. Counting both end residues, the CDR3 totals 17 amino acids. The CDR3 is CASVGQGSPRSSYEQHF.

Concerning this clonotype itself: A single base separates this from a much larger clone, so it may be a read error. The CDR3 reads CASSEWTPWSSYEQYF. CDR3 DNA: TGTGCCAGCAGTGAATGGACCCCCTGGAGCTCCTACGAGCAGTACTTC. This chain connects TRBV6-1 to TRBJ2-7; D call uncertain. Germline values: CDR1 MNHNS, CDR2 SASEGT. The CDR3 totals 16 residues. Trimming took 2 bases from V and 0 from J, leaving 14 bases between them.

Notes on this clonotype: The conserved phenylalanine or tryptophan normally closing the CDR3 is absent here, so this likely arose from a read error. The J gene is TRBJ2-5, the V gene TRBV10-2; the D is unclear. Germline V lookup: CDR1 WSHSY, CDR2 SAAADI. V lost 5 bases and J 1 base, leaving 8 bases between the germline ends. The length of the CDR3 is 13 residues. CDR3 residues: CASSYNGQETQYL. The DNA of the CDR3 is TGCGCCAGCAGTTACAACGGCCAAGAGACCCAGTACCTC.

This clonotype appeared many times. The CDR3 DNA reads TGTGCCACGGCCGCCCCTCTAAACACTGAAGCTTTCTTT. Protein product: CATAAPLNTEAFF. The chain carries TRBV4-2 and TRBJ1-1; D gene ambiguous. Per the germline V gene, CDR1 is LGHNA and CDR2 is YNFKEQ. V was trimmed by 10 bases and J by 2 bases, leaving 14 bases between them. This CDR3 spans 13 amino acids.

This chain uses TRBV2 with TRBJ1-5; D gene uncertain. With 3 bases removed from V and 4 bases from J, the gap between germline ends came to 10 bases. The germline gives CDR1 SNHLY, CDR2 FYNNEI. The CDR3 is 14 residues long. In nucleotides, the CDR3 is TGTGCCAGCAGTGACAGGACGCCGAATCAGCCCCAGCATTTT. Its protein is CASSDRTPNQPQHF.

The gene calls are TRBV6-1 and TRBJ1-2, with 8 nucleotides matching TRBD1. The CDR3 has 13 residues. V shed 7 bases, J shed 4 bases, and the junction held 5 bases outside the gene matches. The germline CDR1 and CDR2 sequences are MNHNS and SASEGT. CDR3 DNA sequence: TGTGCCAGCAAAAGGGACAGGCTCTATGGCTACACCTTC. Translating it yields CASKRDRLYGYTF.

This clonotype showed up just a few times. This chain links TRBV6-5 with TRBJ1-5; D remains unclear. Germline CDR1 reads MNHEY; CDR2 reads SVGAGI. This CDR3 region has 14 residues. V was shortened by 5 bases and J by 5 bases, with 13 bases between the two germline ends. The CDR3 nucleotides read TGTGCCAGCAGTGAATGGGGTTCGGATCAGCCCCAGCATTTT. Its protein is CASSEWGSDQPQHF.

This clonotype was recorded at least ten times. CDR3 nucleotide sequence: TGTGCCAGCAGTCGACTCCAAGGGAACACTGAAGCTTTCTTT. It is translated as CASSRLQGNTEAFF. The chain joins TRBV28 to TRBJ1-1, with D uncertain. The V gene lost 5 bases and the J gene lost 1 base, with 11 bases spanning the gap. Germline V lookup: CDR1 MDHEN, CDR2 SYDVKM. There are 14 residues in the CDR3.

The chain joins TRBV7-6 to TRBJ2-7; 14 bases are a match to TRBD2. The CDR3 extends over 17 amino acids. After removal of 6 bases from V and 0 bases from J, the junction contained 7 bases not matched to a gene. Germline V gives CDR1 SGHVS, CDR2 FNYEAQ. CDR3 sequence: CASSLSGTSGSSYEQYF. DNA of the CDR3: TGTGCCAGCAGTTTATCTGGGACTAGCGGGAGCTCCTACGAGCAGTACTTC.